This T cell receptor beta chain was sequenced for a study of blood T cell repertoires in COVID-19. Germline CDR1 SQVTM, CDR2 ANQGSEA. The V gene end was trimmed by 5 bases and the J gene end by 3 bases; junction bases not matched to a gene: 3. This CDR3 contains 12 residues. Exposed participants came across a COVID-19 case within 2 weeks before study entry. Libraries were prepared by immunoSEQ multiplex PCR; TCRdb keeps only in-frame clonotypes and omits some of them. Here the sample spans hundreds of thousands of clones, about four fifths being singletons. Specimen: PBMCs or T cells enriched from blood (not recorded which). This TCR came from a woman aged 50 to 60 who had been exposed to COVID-19. The V and J genes are TRBV29-1 and TRBJ1-2; 7 nucleotides line up with TRBD1. The CDR3 bases are TGCAGCGTTCGACAGGGACACTATGGCTACACCTTC. The encoded protein is CSVRQGHYGYTF.